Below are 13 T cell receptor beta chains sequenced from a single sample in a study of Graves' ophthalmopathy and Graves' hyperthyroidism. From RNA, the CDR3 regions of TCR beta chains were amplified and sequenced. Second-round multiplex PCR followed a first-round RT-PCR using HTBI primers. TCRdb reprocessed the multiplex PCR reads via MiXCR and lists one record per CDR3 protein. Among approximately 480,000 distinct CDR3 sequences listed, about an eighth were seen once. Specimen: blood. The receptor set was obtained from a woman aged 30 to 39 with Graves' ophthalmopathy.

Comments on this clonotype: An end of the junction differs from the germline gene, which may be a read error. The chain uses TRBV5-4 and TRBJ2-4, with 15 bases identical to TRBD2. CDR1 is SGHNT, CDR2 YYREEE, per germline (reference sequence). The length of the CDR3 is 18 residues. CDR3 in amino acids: CASSSGLAGGGAKNIKYF. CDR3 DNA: TGTGCCAGCAGCTCGGGACTAGCGGGAGGTGGAGCCAAAAACATTAAGTACTTC.

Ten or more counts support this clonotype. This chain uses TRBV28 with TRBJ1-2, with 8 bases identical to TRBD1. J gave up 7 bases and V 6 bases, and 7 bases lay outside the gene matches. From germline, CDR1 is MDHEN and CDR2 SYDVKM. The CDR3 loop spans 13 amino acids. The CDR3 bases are TGTGCCAGCAGACCAAGACAGGGGTTTGGCTACACCTTC. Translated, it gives CASRPRQGFGYTF.

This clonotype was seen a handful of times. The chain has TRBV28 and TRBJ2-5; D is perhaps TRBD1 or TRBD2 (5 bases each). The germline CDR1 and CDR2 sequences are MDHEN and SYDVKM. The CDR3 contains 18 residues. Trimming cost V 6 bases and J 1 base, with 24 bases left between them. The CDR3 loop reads CASSSLAGAQRTQETQYF. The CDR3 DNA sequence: TGTGCCAGCAGCTCACTCGCCGGGGCACAGCGGACCCAAGAGACCCAGTACTTC.

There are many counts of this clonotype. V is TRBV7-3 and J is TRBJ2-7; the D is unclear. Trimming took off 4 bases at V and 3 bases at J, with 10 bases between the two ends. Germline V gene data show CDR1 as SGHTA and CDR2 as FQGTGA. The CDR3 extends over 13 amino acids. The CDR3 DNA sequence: TGTGCCAGCAGCTCCGGACCAAACTACGAGCAGTACTTC. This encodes CASSSGPNYEQYF. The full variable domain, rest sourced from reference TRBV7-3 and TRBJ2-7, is GAGVSQTPSNKVTEKGKYVELRCDPISGHTALYWYRQSLGQGPEFLIYFQGTGAADDSGLPNDRFFAVRPEGSVSTLKIQRTERGDSAVYLCASSSGPNYEQYFGPGTRLTVT.

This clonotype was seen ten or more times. The CDR3 DNA follows: TGTGCCAGCAGTTACACAGGGGATGGGTCCTACGAGCAGTACTTC. Its translation: CASSYTGDGSYEQYF. The chain employs TRBV6-5 and TRBJ2-7; 7 bases fit TRBD1. Germline values: CDR1 MNHEY, CDR2 SVGAGI. V dropped 2 bases and J dropped 1; count of bases not matched to a gene: 5. The CDR3 loop spans 15 amino acids.

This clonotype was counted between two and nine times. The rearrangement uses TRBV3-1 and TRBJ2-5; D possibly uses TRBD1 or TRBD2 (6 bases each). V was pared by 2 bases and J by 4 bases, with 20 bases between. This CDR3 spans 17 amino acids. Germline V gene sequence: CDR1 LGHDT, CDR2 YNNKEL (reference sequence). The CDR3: CASSQPTTGRRTETQYF. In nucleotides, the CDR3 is TGTGCCAGCAGCCAACCTACTACAGGGAGGAGGACAGAGACCCAGTACTTC.

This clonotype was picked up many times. The CDR3, as DNA: TGTGCCACCAGTGATTTGATGGGAAATACCGGGGAGCTGTTTTTT. This encodes CATSDLMGNTGELFF. The rearrangement joins TRBV24-1 to TRBJ2-2; D not certain. The V end lost 0 bases, the J end lost 5 bases, and 9 bases lay between the germline ends. This CDR3 has 15 amino acids. The germline V gene encodes CDR1 KGHDR and CDR2 SFDVKD.

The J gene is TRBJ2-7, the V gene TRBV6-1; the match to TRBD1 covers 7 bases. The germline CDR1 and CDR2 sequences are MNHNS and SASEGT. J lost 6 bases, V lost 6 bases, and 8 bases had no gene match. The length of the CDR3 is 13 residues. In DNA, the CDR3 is TGTGCCAGCAGCCTTACAGGGGACGGCGAGCAGTACTTC. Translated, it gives CASSLTGDGEQYF.

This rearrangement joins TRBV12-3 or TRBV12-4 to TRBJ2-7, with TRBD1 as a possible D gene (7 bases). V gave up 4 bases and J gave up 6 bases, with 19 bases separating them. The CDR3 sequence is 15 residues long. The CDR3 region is CASSWGVGTVLEQYF. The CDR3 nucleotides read TGTGCCAGCAGTTGGGGGGTGGGGACAGTTCTCGAGCAGTACTTC.

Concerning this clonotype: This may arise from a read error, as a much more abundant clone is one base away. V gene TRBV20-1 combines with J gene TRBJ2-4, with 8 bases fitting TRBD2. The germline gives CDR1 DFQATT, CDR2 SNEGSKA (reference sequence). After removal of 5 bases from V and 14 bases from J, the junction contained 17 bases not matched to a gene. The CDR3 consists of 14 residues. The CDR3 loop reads CSARPTSGQETKYF. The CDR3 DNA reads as TGCAGTGCTCGCCCCACTAGCGGACAAGAGACCAAGTACTTC.

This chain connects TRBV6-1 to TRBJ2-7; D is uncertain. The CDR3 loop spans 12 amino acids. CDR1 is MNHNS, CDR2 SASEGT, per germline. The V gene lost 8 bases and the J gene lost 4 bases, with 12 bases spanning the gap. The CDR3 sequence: CASRSAAYEQYF. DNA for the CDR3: TGTGCCAGCCGGTCAGCTGCGTACGAGCAGTACTTC.

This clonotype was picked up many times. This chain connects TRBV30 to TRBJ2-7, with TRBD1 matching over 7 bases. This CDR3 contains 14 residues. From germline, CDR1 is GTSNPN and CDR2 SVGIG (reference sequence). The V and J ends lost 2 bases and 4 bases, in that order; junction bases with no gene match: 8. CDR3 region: CAWSLNYRGYEQYF. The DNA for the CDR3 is TGTGCCTGGAGTCTCAACTACAGGGGTTACGAGCAGTACTTC. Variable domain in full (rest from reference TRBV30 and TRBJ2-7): SQTIHQWPATLVQPVGSPLSLECTVEGTSNPNLYWYRQAAGRGLQLLFYSVGIGQISSEVPQNLSASRPQDRQFILSSKKLLLSDSGFYLCAWSLNYRGYEQYFGPGTRLTVT.

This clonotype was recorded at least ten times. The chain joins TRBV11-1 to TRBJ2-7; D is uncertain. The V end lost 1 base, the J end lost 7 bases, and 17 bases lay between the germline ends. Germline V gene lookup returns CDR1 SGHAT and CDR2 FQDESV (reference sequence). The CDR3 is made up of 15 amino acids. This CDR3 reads CASSLETTSFWEQYF. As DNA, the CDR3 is TGTGCCAGCAGCTTAGAGACAACCTCCTTCTGGGAGCAGTACTTC.